The 12 T cell receptor beta chains presented below share a single source sample, sequenced in a study of Ad26.COV2.S vaccination and SARS-CoV-2 variants. The treatment: 15 to 20 received Ad26.COV2.S at low or high dose, single or two shots; about five received placebo; per-sample allocation not given. Each sample was drawn 63 days after the first injection (of vaccine or placebo). The table came from immunoSEQ multiplex PCR; TCRdb's copy has only in-frame clones and leaves some out. The table lists approximately 400,000 clones, approximately 83% of them singletons. The input for sequencing was peripheral blood, taken in a trial of Ad26.COV2.S vaccine versus placebo. The receptors were gathered from a person between 18 and 65 years old who received the Ad26.COV2.S COVID-19 vaccine or a placebo.

The chain joins TRBV10-3 to TRBJ2-3, with a possible D match to TRBD2 (6 bases). This CDR3 is built from 15 residues. The V end was cut by 10 bases, the J end by 2 bases, with 19 bases between. Germline CDR1 ENHRY, CDR2 SYGVKD. Here the CDR3 reads CATRRVGGYTDTQYF. The CDR3 DNA reads TGTGCCACCAGAAGGGTGGGGGGATACACAGATACGCAGTATTTT.

The chain has TRBV19 and TRBJ2-1; maybe TRBD1 (6 bases). Trimming stripped 4 bases from V and 4 bases from J, with 17 bases between. The CDR3 runs 16 residues. The V gene's germline CDR1 is LNHDA and CDR2 SQIVND (reference sequence). For the CDR3, the DNA is TGTGCCAGTAGTACGGAGCGGAGCAGGGGTTACAATGAGCAGTTCTTC. It specifies CASSTERSRGYNEQFF. The complete variable domain, with remaining parts taken from reference TRBV19 and TRBJ2-1, reads DGGITQSPKYLFRKEGQNVTLSCEQNLNHDAMYWYRQDPGQGLRLIYYSQIVNDFQKGDIAEGYSVSREKKESFPLTVTSAQKNPTAFYLCASSTERSRGYNEQFFGPGTRLTVL.

The V call is TRBV11-2, the J call TRBJ2-1; weak D call: TRBD1 (5 bases). Trimming removed 6 bases at V and 3 bases at J, with 15 bases between. The germline CDR1 and CDR2 sequences are SGHAT and FQNNGV. The CDR3 is made up of 15 amino acids. The CDR3 region has the DNA TGTGCCAGCAGTCCGACAGTGCTTATCTACAATGAGCAGTTCTTC. It is translated as CASSPTVLIYNEQFF.

J is TRBJ1-1 and V is TRBV7-8; D ambiguous. Germline lookup yields CDR1 SGHVS and CDR2 FQNEAQ. Between the trimmed V and J ends, which lost 5 bases and 1 base, there was a span of 14 bases. The CDR3 consists of 15 residues. The CDR3 reads CASSEDRGANTEAFF. Written as DNA, the CDR3 is TGTGCCAGCAGCGAAGATCGAGGAGCGAACACTGAAGCTTTCTTT.

V gene TRBV4-3 combines with J gene TRBJ2-2; D possibly corresponds to TRBD2 (5 bases). CDR1 is LGHNA and CDR2 is YSLEER in the germline V gene. The V end was cut by 3 bases, the J end by 4 bases, with 9 bases between. The CDR3 is 14 amino acids. CDR3 sequence reads: CASSHFSGTGELFF. CDR3 in DNA: TGCGCCAGCAGCCATTTCAGCGGCACCGGGGAGCTGTTTTTT.

Only a few counts were recorded for this clone. The rearrangement uses TRBV7-9 and TRBJ1-5, with D tentatively TRBD1 (6 bases). V lost 3 bases to trimming and J lost 6 bases, with 12 bases between them. Germline V CDR1 and CDR2: SEHNR, FQNEAQ (reference sequence). This CDR3 region has 14 residues. The CDR3 nucleotides are TGTGCCAGCAGCTTGGAGGGGGGTAGTCAGCCCCAGCATTTT. This codes for CASSLEGGSQPQHF.

This clone was picked up a small number of times. V and J are TRBV6-5 and TRBJ2-5, with D unresolved. CDR1 is MNHEY, CDR2 SVGAGI, per germline. The V and J ends lost 2 bases and 5 bases respectively, with 9 bases between them. The CDR3 loop spans 13 amino acids. Here the CDR3 reads CASSYDARETQYF. In nucleotides, the CDR3 is TGTGCCAGCAGTTACGATGCGAGGGAGACCCAGTACTTC.

The rearrangement links TRBV18 to TRBJ1-6, with TRBD1 matching over 8 bases. This CDR3 region has 15 residues. J was trimmed by 7 bases and V by 4 bases; bases with no gene match: 6. CDR1 and CDR2 (germline): KGHSH, LQKENI. The CDR3 bases are TGTGCCAGCTCACACGGACAGGGAGGGAATTCACCCCTCCACTTT. Amino acids: CASSHGQGGNSPLHF.

The chain links TRBV14 to TRBJ2-7, with a possible D match to TRBD1 (6 bases). CDR3 length equals 13 residues. In germline, CDR1 is SGHDN, CDR2 FVKESK. V lost 1 base, J lost 4 bases, and 8 bases lay in between. This chain's CDR3 is CASSQVRGYEQYF. The CDR3 DNA reads TGTGCCAGCAGCCAAGTAAGGGGGTACGAGCAGTACTTC.

This chain links TRBV19 with TRBJ2-6; D is possibly TRBD1 (5 bases). V was cut by 0 bases and J by 4 bases, with 10 bases left in between. Germline CDR1 is LNHDA and CDR2 is SQIVND (reference sequence). The length of the CDR3 is 16 residues. In DNA form, the CDR3 reads TGTGCCAGTAGTATAGAAAGGGGATCGGGGGCCAACGTCCTGACTTTC. Protein product: CASSIERGSGANVLTF.

The chain links TRBV3-1 (or the pseudogene TRBV3-2) to TRBJ2-5, with D tentatively TRBD2 (6 bases). The CDR3 runs 15 residues. Germline V CDR1 and CDR2: LGHDT, YNNKEL (reference sequence). Trimming pared 2 bases from V and 5 bases from J, leaving 15 bases between. CDR3 bases: TGTGCCAGCAGCCAACATACCGGAGGAGGGGAGACCCAGTACTTC. Translation: CASSQHTGGGETQYF.

V usage is TRBV11-3 and J usage is TRBJ2-1; a weak D match, TRBD2 (6 bases). Germline V gives CDR1 SGHNT, CDR2 YENEEA. The CDR3 totals 16 residues. The V end was cut by 5 bases, the J end by 9 bases, with 23 bases between. CDR3 in amino acids: CASSQMVSGSTVEQFF. CDR3 DNA: TGTGCCAGCAGCCAGATGGTTAGCGGCTCTACGGTTGAGCAGTTCTTC. Complete variable domain (other parts from reference TRBV11-3 and TRBJ2-1): EAGVVQSPRYKIIEKKQPVAFWCNPISGHNTLYWYLQNLGQGPELLIRYENEEAVDDSQLPKDRFSAERLKGVDSTLKIQPAELGDSAVYLCASSQMVSGSTVEQFFGPGTRLTVL.